This section outlines one T cell receptor beta chain sequence together with its context. Here immunoSEQ multiplex PCR was the method, and the copy in TCRdb shows in-frame clones only, minus some. Among 150,000 to 200,000 clones listed, 85% to 95% were seen once. These data are taken from a study of control samples from healthy donors and cancer patients. Germline V gives CDR1 DFQATT, CDR2 SNEGSKA (reference sequence). CDR3 size: 11 residues. Sequencing was carried out using blood. The gene calls are TRBV20-1 and TRBJ1-2; possible D gene TRBD1, 6 bases. This receptor was taken from a man aged 25-45 years in good health. For the CDR3, the DNA is TGCAGACGGGCCAGGGGTCTTGGCTACACCTTC. Translated: CRRARGLGYTF.